This T cell receptor (beta chain) was sequenced in a study of regulatory T cells in long-lasting Graves disease. Study conclusions and caveats: In persistent patients, shared public clonotypes (roughly 3,000) outnumbered those in new patients (about 1,000).

This clonotype appeared a few times. Its antigen is not known. The CDR3 sequence is 12 residues long. Trimming took 3 bases from V and 2 from J, leaving 7 bases between them. Germline CDR1 SQVTM, CDR2 ANQGSEA. Described time point: persistent/refractory GD, antithyroid drugs over 5 years with positive TRAb. RNA from PBMCs was the source of the TCR library. The authors built TCR beta libraries using iRepertoire HTBI primers and Arm-PCR of CDR3 regions. TCRdb used MiXCR to reprocess the multiplex PCR reads, holding one entry per CDR3 protein. The table shows around 460,000 distinct CDR3 sequences, with 20% to 25% occurring only once.

This clonotype originated in a female donor with Graves disease. The chain links TRBV29-1 to TRBJ1-1; no clear D. The material sequenced was peripheral blood mononuclear cells (PBMCs), taken when the disease was refractory, from a patient treated with antithyroid drugs. CDR3: CSVDSVNTEAFF. The CDR3 coding sequence is TGCAGCGTTGACAGTGTAAACACTGAAGCTTTCTTT.